A single T cell receptor (beta chain) is shown here with its context. This sample stems from a study of shared clonotypes between healthy human individuals. This CDR3 is built from 13 residues. Looked up from germline, CDR1 is SQVTM and CDR2 is ANQGSEA. With 6 bases clipped from V and 7 bases from J, the junction kept 9 bases outside the gene matches. Only in-frame clones appear in the TCRdb table, and some are missing; sequencing was by immunoSEQ multiplex PCR. The table lists about 450,000 clones, roughly 77% of them singletons. Sequenced material: PBMCs. The sequence derives from a woman between 40 and 55 years old in good health. Some clones in this sample may be carry-over from other donors' samples. This chain connects TRBV29-1 to TRBJ2-7; 10 nucleotides agree with TRBD1. In DNA form, the CDR3 reads TGCAGCGTCCAGACAGGGGGCGCGGGAGAGCAGTACTTC. It codes for CSVQTGGAGEQYF.